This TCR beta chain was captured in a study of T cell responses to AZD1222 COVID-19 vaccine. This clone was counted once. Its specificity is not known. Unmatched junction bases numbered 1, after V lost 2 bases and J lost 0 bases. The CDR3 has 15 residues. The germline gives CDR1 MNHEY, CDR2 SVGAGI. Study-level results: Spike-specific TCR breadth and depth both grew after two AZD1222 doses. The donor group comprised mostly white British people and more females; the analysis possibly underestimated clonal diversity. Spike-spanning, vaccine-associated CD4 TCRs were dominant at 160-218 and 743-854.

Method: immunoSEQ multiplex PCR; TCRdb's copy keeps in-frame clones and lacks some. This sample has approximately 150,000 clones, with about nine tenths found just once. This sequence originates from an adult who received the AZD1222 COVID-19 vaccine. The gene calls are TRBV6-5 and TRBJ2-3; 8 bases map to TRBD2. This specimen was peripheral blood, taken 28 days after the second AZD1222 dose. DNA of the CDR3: TGTGCCAGCAGTTACGGACTAGCTAGCACAGATACGCAGTATTTT. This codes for CASSYGLASTDTQYF.